This entry lists 13 T cell receptor beta chains sequenced from one sample in a study of OX40 agonist ivuxolimab in advanced cancers. Some clones are missing from TCRdb's copy, which holds only in-frame ones; the method was immunoSEQ multiplex PCR. The table has approximately 82,000 clones, 65% to 90% seen once. The sequences come from CD4+ or CD8+ T cells sorted from blood, collected in a trial of the OX40 agonist ivuxolimab. These receptors were obtained from an adult with an advanced solid tumor such as melanoma, head and neck, liver or kidney cancer.

This chain links TRBV5-5 with TRBJ1-3; 9 positions match TRBD1. CDR1 and CDR2 from the germline V gene are SGHKS and YYEKEE (reference sequence). V was clipped by 2 bases and J by 7 bases; unmatched bases: 4. The length of the CDR3 is 14 residues. The CDR3 here is CASSFGDRVNTIYF. CDR3 nucleotides: TGTGCCAGCAGCTTCGGGGACAGGGTGAACACCATATATTTT.

V and J are TRBV19 and TRBJ2-3; 7 bases line up with TRBD2. Germline CDR1 LNHDA, CDR2 SQIVND (reference sequence). V was clipped by 3 bases and J by 2 bases; unmatched bases: 5. The CDR3 runs 15 residues. The CDR3 loop is CASSMEAGYTDTQYF. CDR3 nucleotide sequence: TGTGCCAGTAGTATGGAAGCGGGATACACAGATACGCAGTATTTT.

The rearrangement uses TRBV5-3 and TRBJ2-7; TRBD2 is a possible D gene (5 bases). TRBV5-3 is an open reading frame, and its role is uncertain. V was cut by 4 bases and J by 3 bases, with 11 bases left in between. The CDR3 totals 13 residues. CDR3 protein: CARSERTHYEQYF. DNA of the CDR3: TGTGCCAGAAGCGAAAGGACTCACTACGAGCAGTACTTC.

The V call is TRBV5-1, the J call TRBJ2-1, with TRBD2 matching over 12 bases. V shed 0 bases, J shed 9 bases, and the junction held 13 bases outside the gene matches. This CDR3 region has 18 residues. The V gene's germline CDR1 is SGHRS and CDR2 YFSETQ. CDR3 nucleotides: TGCGCCAGCAGCTTGGGGGTTTCGGCTAGCGGGAGGGCCACTGAGCAGTTCTTC. It encodes CASSLGVSASGRATEQFF.

The chain carries TRBV7-6 and TRBJ2-1, with D tentatively TRBD1 or TRBD2 (5 bases each). CDR1 and CDR2 from the germline V gene are SGHVS and FNYEAQ. The ends were cut back, 2 bases at V and 5 bases at J, with 16 bases in the middle. The CDR3 extends over 16 amino acids. The CDR3 spells CASSLTFRDGDNEQFF. The CDR3 DNA reads as TGTGCCAGCAGCTTAACGTTTCGGGACGGCGACAATGAGCAGTTCTTC. Using reference TRBV7-6 and TRBJ2-1 for the parts outside the CDR3, the full variable domain is GAGVSQSPRYKVTKRGQDVALRCDPISGHVSLYWYRQALGQGPEFLTYFNYEAQQDKSGLPNDRFSAERPEGSISTLTIQRTEQRDSAMYRCASSLTFRDGDNEQFFGPGTRLTVL.

V gene TRBV10-3 combines with J gene TRBJ1-3, with D hard to call. The CDR3 is 14 amino acids. The V end lost 3 bases, the J end lost 0 bases, and 6 bases lay between the germline ends. Germline V lookup: CDR1 ENHRY, CDR2 SYGVKD. CDR3 loop: CAISDSLSGNTIYF. The CDR3 nucleotides read TGTGCCATCAGTGACAGTCTCTCTGGAAACACCATATATTTT.

This clone was recorded once. The V and J genes are TRBV5-1 and TRBJ2-3; no reliable D call. CDR3 length: 15 residues. V was trimmed by 0 bases and J by 6 bases, leaving 14 bases between them. Germline loops: CDR1 SGHRS, CDR2 YFSETQ. In DNA, the CDR3 is TGCGCCAGCAGCTTGGACGAATCGAATTGGGATACGCAGTATTTT. As protein: CASSLDESNWDTQYF.

The chain couples TRBV6-4 to TRBJ2-1; 12 bases match TRBD2. V lost 4 bases, J lost 7 bases, and 2 bases stayed unmatched. The germline V gene has CDR1 MRHNA and CDR2 SNTAGT. The CDR3 loop spans 14 amino acids. DNA of the CDR3: TGTGCCAGCAGTGTACTAGCGGGAGGAAATGAGCAGTTCTTC. Protein sequence: CASSVLAGGNEQFF.

This clone is a singleton in its sample. The V and J genes are TRBV23-1 and TRBJ1-2, with D perhaps TRBD1 (5 bases). TRBV23-1 falls under the ORF class, with uncertain function. The CDR3 runs 17 residues. CDR3 sequence (DNA): TGCGCTCGAAAAATGGGGGGGGAAAGAGTCAACGACTATGGCTACACCTTC. Its translation is CARKMGGERVNDYGYTF.

This clone was recorded once. The chain is built from TRBV28 and TRBJ2-7; D is possibly TRBD2 (5 bases). Between the trimmed V and J ends, which lost 6 bases and 2 bases, there was a span of 20 bases. The CDR3 is 16 residues long. Germline V gene sequence: CDR1 MDHEN, CDR2 SYDVKM. CDR3 protein: CASSHERGPVTYEQYF. The CDR3 bases are TGTGCCAGCAGCCACGAAAGAGGGCCTGTAACCTACGAGCAGTACTTC.

The chain recombines TRBV29-1 with TRBJ1-5, with D maybe TRBD1 (6 bases). Germline loops: CDR1 SQVTM, CDR2 ANQGSEA. This CDR3 spans 13 amino acids. V was shortened by 7 bases and J by 3 bases, with 13 bases between the two germline ends. The CDR3 reads CSGSQGSNQPQHF. Written as DNA, the CDR3 is TGCAGCGGGTCACAGGGTTCCAATCAGCCCCAGCATTTT. Combining the CDR3 with reference TRBV29-1 and TRBJ1-5 gives the whole variable domain SAVISQKPSRDICQRGTSLTIQCQVDSQVTMMFWYRQQPGQSLTLIATANQGSEATYESGFVIDKFPISRPNLTFSTLTVSNMSPEDSSIYLCSGSQGSNQPQHFGDGTRLSIL.

J is TRBJ2-5 and V is TRBV7-3; perhaps D is TRBD1 or TRBD2 (5 bases each). Trimming shortened V by 5 bases and J by 3 bases, and 16 bases separated the two germline ends. CDR3 length: 15 residues. Germline V gene lookup returns CDR1 SGHTA and CDR2 FQGTGA. In DNA form, the CDR3 reads TGTGCCAGCAGCCGAGGGACCGGATCAGAAGAGACCCAGTACTTC. It is translated as CASSRGTGSEETQYF.

V gene TRBV29-1 combines with J gene TRBJ2-3; D ambiguous. Trimming removed 6 bases from V and 1 base from J, with 14 bases in between. The CDR3 spans 14 residues. The germline V gene encodes CDR1 SQVTM and CDR2 ANQGSEA. The CDR3 region is CSVTSGMGTDTQYF. DNA for the CDR3: TGCAGCGTCACAAGTGGGATGGGCACAGATACGCAGTATTTT.